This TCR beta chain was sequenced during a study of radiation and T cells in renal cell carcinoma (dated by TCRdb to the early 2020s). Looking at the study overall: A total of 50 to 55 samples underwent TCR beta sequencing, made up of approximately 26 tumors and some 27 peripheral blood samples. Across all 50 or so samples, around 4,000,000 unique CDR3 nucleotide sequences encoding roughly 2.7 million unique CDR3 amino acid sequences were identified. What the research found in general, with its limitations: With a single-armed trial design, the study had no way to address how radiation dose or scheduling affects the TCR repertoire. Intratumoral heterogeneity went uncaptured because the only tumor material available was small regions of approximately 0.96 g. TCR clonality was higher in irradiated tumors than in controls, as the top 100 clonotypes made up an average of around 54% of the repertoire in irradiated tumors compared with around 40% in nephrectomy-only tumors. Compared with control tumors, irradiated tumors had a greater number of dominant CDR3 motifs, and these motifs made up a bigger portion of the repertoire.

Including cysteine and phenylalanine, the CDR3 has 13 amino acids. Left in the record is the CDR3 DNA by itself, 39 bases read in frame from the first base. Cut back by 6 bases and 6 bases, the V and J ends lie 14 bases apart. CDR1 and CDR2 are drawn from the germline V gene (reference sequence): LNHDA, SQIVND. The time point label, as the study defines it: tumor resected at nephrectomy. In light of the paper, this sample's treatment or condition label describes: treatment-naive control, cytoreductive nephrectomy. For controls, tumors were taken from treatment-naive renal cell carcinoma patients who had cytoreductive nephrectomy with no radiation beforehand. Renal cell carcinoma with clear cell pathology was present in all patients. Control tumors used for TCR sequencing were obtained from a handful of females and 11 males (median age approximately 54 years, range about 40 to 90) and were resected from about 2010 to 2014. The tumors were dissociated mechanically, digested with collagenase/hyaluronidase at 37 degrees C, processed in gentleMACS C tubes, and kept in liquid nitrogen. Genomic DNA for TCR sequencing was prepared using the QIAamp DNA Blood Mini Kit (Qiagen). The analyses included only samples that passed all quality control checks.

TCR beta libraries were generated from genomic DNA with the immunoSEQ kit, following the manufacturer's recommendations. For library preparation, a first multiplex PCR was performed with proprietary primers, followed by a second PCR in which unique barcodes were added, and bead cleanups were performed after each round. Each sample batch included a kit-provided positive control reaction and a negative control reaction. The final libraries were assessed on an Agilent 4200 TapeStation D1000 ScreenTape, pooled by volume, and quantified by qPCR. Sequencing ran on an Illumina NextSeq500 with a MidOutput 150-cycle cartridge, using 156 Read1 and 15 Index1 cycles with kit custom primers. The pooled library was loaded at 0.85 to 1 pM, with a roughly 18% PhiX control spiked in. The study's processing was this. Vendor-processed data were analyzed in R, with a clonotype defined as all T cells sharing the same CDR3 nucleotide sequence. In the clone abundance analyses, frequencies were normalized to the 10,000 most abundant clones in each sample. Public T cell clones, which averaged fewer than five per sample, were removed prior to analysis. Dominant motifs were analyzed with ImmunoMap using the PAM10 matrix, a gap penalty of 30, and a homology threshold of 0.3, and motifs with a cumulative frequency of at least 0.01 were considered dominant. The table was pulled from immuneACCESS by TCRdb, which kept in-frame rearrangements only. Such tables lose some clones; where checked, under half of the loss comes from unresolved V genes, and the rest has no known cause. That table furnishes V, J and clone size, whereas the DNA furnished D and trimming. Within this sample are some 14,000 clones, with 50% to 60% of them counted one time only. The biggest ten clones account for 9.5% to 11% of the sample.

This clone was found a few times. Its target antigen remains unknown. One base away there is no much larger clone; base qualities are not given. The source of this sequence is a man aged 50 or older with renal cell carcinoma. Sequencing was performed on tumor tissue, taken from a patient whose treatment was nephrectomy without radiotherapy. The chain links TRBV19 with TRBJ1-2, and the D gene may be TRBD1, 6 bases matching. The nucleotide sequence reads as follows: TGTGCCAGTAGATACGGGGGCGCGGATGGCTACACCTTC. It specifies CASRYGGADGYTF.